One sample yielded the 32 T cell receptor beta chains listed below, sequenced in a study of siplizumab effects on memory and regulatory T cells. Profiling relied on immunoSEQ multiplex PCR, and the TCRdb table lists in-frame clones only, not all of them. Of a few thousand clones in the sample, around 50% were seen once. The mixed lymphocyte reaction cells were grown together in coculture at 37°C for less than seven days. The antigens these receptors bind are not known. The sample consisted of CFSE-low (dividing) CD4+ T cells sorted from an allogeneic mixed lymphocyte reaction. These receptors came from a human donor in good health; the cells came from an allogeneic mixed lymphocyte reaction. Some clones in this sample may be carry-over from other donors' samples.

This clone was observed a handful of times. This sequence joins TRBV19 and TRBJ2-5; D unclear. CDR1 and CDR2 from the germline V gene are LNHDA and SQIVND (reference sequence). The CDR3 is made up of 15 amino acids. V was trimmed by 3 bases and J by 1 base, leaving 12 bases between them. As DNA, the CDR3 is TGTGCCAGTAGTATCGGCAGTCTAACCCAAGAGACCCAGTACTTC. Translation gives CASSIGSLTQETQYF.

This clone was found a few times. This sequence joins TRBV5-1 and TRBJ2-7, with D unclear. The V and J ends lost 0 bases and 7 bases respectively, with 17 bases between them. The CDR3 runs to 15 residues. In germline, CDR1 is SGHRS, CDR2 YFSETQ. CDR3 nucleotide sequence: TGCGCCAGCAGCTTGGAGGGTCTTATGGCGCGAGAGCAGTACTTC. Translation gives CASSLEGLMAREQYF.

The chain links TRBV6-5 to TRBJ1-1; D ambiguous. Looked up from germline, CDR1 is MNHEY and CDR2 is SVGAGI. V shed 5 bases and J shed 3 bases, with 10 bases lying between them. This CDR3 region has 13 residues. The CDR3 DNA sequence: TGTGCCAGCAGTACCCCCTTGGACACTGAAGCTTTCTTT. Translation: CASSTPLDTEAFF.

The rearrangement uses TRBV18 and TRBJ2-5, with 15 bases fitting TRBD2. The germline V gene has CDR1 KGHSH and CDR2 LQKENI. Trimming cost V 0 bases and J 0 bases; bases outside gene matches: 2. This CDR3 comprises 18 residues. As DNA, the CDR3 is TGTGCCAGCTCACCACCGGGACTAGCGGGGGGACACCAAGAGACCCAGTACTTC. Its protein is CASSPPGLAGGHQETQYF.

This clone qualifies as hyperexpanded. The same CDR3 is also encoded by other DNA sequences in this sample. The V gene is TRBV7-9, the J gene TRBJ2-7; D remains unclear. V shed 3 bases and J shed 7 bases, with 10 bases lying between them. There are 12 residues in the CDR3. In germline, CDR1 is SEHNR, CDR2 FQNEAQ (reference sequence). The DNA of the CDR3 is TGTGCCAGCAGCTTTGGTTACGGGGAGCAGTACTTC. Translated, it gives CASSFGYGEQYF.

In its sample, this clone was seen a few times. V gene TRBV5-4 combines with J gene TRBJ2-7; TRBD2 might be the D (6 bases). Trimming cost V 4 bases and J 2 bases, with 19 bases left between them. Germline CDR1 and CDR2: SGHNT and YYREEE (reference sequence). The CDR3 length is 16 residues. CDR3 DNA sequence: TGTGCCAGCAGCACTGAATTGGGGACTGTTACCTACGAGCAGTACTTC. Translation: CASSTELGTVTYEQYF.

V and J are TRBV6-1 and TRBJ2-5; 12 nucleotides line up with TRBD2. CDR3 length: 18 amino acids. J lost 5 bases, V lost 0 bases, and 10 bases had no gene match. CDR1 is MNHNS and CDR2 is SASEGT in the germline V gene. CDR3 in amino acids: CASSEAMRLAGVPETQYF. In DNA form, the CDR3 reads TGTGCCAGCAGTGAAGCTATGCGACTAGCGGGAGTACCCGAGACCCAGTACTTC.

This chain links TRBV7-2 with TRBJ2-1, with D maybe TRBD1 (5 bases). The CDR3 loop spans 15 amino acids. Trimming left V 5 bases short and J 0 bases short, with 11 bases between. Germline V gives CDR1 SGHTA, CDR2 FQGNSA. The CDR3 sequence: CASSTGLSSYNEQFF. The CDR3 DNA reads as TGTGCCAGCAGCACAGGTCTCAGCTCCTACAATGAGCAGTTCTTC.

The chain links TRBV5-1 to TRBJ2-5; TRBD1 or TRBD2 may be the D gene (5 bases each). V was clipped by 4 bases and J by 5 bases, with 18 bases between them. Germline V gene lookup returns CDR1 SGHRS and CDR2 YFSETQ. The CDR3 covers 15 residues. For the CDR3, the DNA is TGCGCCAGCAGCCCGTCTGGGGGTGTCAGGGAGACCCAGTACTTC. Protein product: CASSPSGGVRETQYF.

V is TRBV7-9 and J is TRBJ2-5; 11 bases fit TRBD2. The V gene's germline CDR1 is SEHNR and CDR2 FQNEAQ (reference sequence). V lost 3 bases and J lost 0; bases outside the gene matches: 9. CDR3 size: 18 residues. The CDR3 DNA follows: TGTGCCAGCAGCTTTAGTTGGCTAGCGGGGGGTAACCAAGAGACCCAGTACTTC. Translating it yields CASSFSWLAGGNQETQYF.

V is TRBV11-3 and J is TRBJ1-2; D is undetermined. The CDR3 has 16 residues. The V and J ends lost 0 bases and 2 bases respectively, with 13 bases between them. Germline CDR1 is SGHNT and CDR2 is YENEEA. CDR3 protein: CASSLDSPTVNYGYTF. DNA for the CDR3: TGTGCCAGCAGCTTAGATTCACCCACAGTGAACTATGGCTACACCTTC.

V and J are TRBV6-1 and TRBJ1-1; D not resolved. The CDR3 runs 13 residues. Per the germline V gene, CDR1 is MNHNS and CDR2 is SASEGT. V lost 7 bases, J lost 2 bases, and 11 bases lay in between. The CDR3 bases are TGTGCCAGCATTCTGACCTCTAACACTGAAGCTTTCTTT. Translating gives CASILTSNTEAFF.

There are a few counts of this clone. This chain links TRBV7-3 with TRBJ2-1; D assignment may be TRBD1 or TRBD2 (5 bases each). The V gene lost 6 bases and the J gene lost 9 bases, with 9 bases spanning the gap. Germline CDR1 SGHTA, CDR2 FQGTGA. The CDR3 covers 11 residues. CDR3 sequence (DNA): TGTGCCAGCAGGTTGGGACCTGAGCAGTTCTTC. Translating gives CASRLGPEQFF. Drawing the rest from reference TRBV7-3 and TRBJ2-1, the complete variable domain is GAGVSQTPSNKVTEKGKYVELRCDPISGHTALYWYRQSLGQGPEFLIYFQGTGAADDSGLPNDRFFAVRPEGSVSTLKIQRTERGDSAVYLCASRLGPEQFFGPGTRLTVL.

In this sample, this clone turned up a few times. The chain employs TRBV16 and TRBJ2-7; a possible D gene is TRBD2 (5 bases). V lost 2 bases and J 3 bases, leaving 8 bases between the germline ends. The germline V gene encodes CDR1 KGHSY and CDR2 FQNENV. This CDR3 region has 13 residues. CDR3 sequence: CASSQRRGYEQYF. In nucleotides, the CDR3 is TGTGCCAGCAGCCAACGTCGGGGCTACGAGCAGTACTTC.

This clone was counted only a few times. This chain joins TRBV29-1 and TRBJ2-2, with D unclear. This CDR3 has 11 amino acids. The germline V and J ends were trimmed by 3 bases and 6 bases, with 5 bases remaining between them. Germline CDR1 reads SQVTM; CDR2 reads ANQGSEA. CDR3 DNA: TGCAGCGTTGATGGACCCGGGGAGCTGTTTTTT. Translated: CSVDGPGELFF.

The rearrangement uses TRBV6-1 and TRBJ1-2; 11 bases are a match to TRBD1. The V segment lost 2 bases and the J segment 2 bases; nucleotides outside the gene matches: 1. The CDR3 is 15 amino acids. Germline loops: CDR1 MNHNS, CDR2 SASEGT. Here the CDR3 reads CASSEWDRGNYGYTF. CDR3 DNA sequence: TGTGCCAGCAGTGAATGGGACAGGGGGAACTATGGCTACACCTTC.

This clone has more than one count but fewer than ten. The chain employs TRBV19 and TRBJ2-1, with TRBD2 matching over 12 bases. The CDR3 loop spans 19 amino acids. Germline CDR1 LNHDA, CDR2 SQIVND (reference sequence). After removal of 5 bases from V and 8 bases from J, the junction contained 19 bases not matched to a gene. This CDR3 is CASSPTPLTSGGLLDEQFF. DNA of the CDR3: TGTGCCAGTAGTCCTACTCCTCTGACTAGCGGGGGCCTTCTAGATGAGCAGTTCTTC. The full variable domain, rest sourced from reference TRBV19 and TRBJ2-1, is DGGITQSPKYLFRKEGQNVTLSCEQNLNHDAMYWYRQDPGQGLRLIYYSQIVNDFQKGDIAEGYSVSREKKESFPLTVTSAQKNPTAFYLCASSPTPLTSGGLLDEQFFGPGTRLTVL.

This clone was counted only a few times. The J gene is TRBJ2-7, the V gene TRBV5-8, with D possibly TRBD2 on 6 matching bases. Trimming stripped 0 bases from V and 2 bases from J, with 15 bases between. Germline CDR1 and CDR2: SGHTS and YDEGEE. CDR3 length equals 16 residues. The CDR3, as DNA: TGTGCCAGCAGCTTGGCAGGCGGGGTCGGAACCTACGAGCAGTACTTC. It yields the protein CASSLAGGVGTYEQYF.

V gene TRBV5-1 combines with J gene TRBJ2-3, with 13 bases matching TRBD2. The CDR3 contains 17 residues. The ends lost 0 bases at V and 0 bases at J; junction bases unmatched: 1. Germline assignment: CDR1 SGHRS and CDR2 YFSETQ. As DNA, the CDR3 is TGCGCCAGCAGCTTGGGGGGACTAGCGGGAAGCACAGATACGCAGTATTTT. Residues: CASSLGGLAGSTDTQYF. The full variable domain, completed using reference TRBV5-1 and TRBJ2-3, is KAGVTQTPRYLIKTRGQQVTLSCSPISGHRSVSWYQQTPGQGLQFLFEYFSETQRNKGNFPGRFSGRQFSNSRSEMNVSTLELGDSALYLCASSLGGLAGSTDTQYFGPGTRLTVL.

The chain joins TRBV2 to TRBJ2-7; TRBD2 might be the D (5 bases). In germline, CDR1 is SNHLY, CDR2 FYNNEI. Trimming shortened V by 7 bases and J by 4 bases, and 11 bases separated the two germline ends. This CDR3 spans 12 amino acids. CDR3 in amino acids: CASNRGYYEQYF. CDR3 sequence (DNA): TGTGCCAGCAACCGGGGTTATTACGAGCAGTACTTC.

CDR3 DNA: TGTGCCAGCAGCGCGACTAGCGGGAGGCACAATGAGCAGTTCTTC. The encoded protein is CASSATSGRHNEQFF. The V gene is TRBV9, the J gene TRBJ2-1, with 13 bases identical to TRBD2. CDR3 size: 15 residues. The V and J ends lost 3 bases and 5 bases, in that order; junction bases with no gene match: 2. Germline CDR1 and CDR2: SGDLS and YYNGEE.

This clone was detected only a few times. The chain employs TRBV18 and TRBJ2-7, with D possibly TRBD2 on 5 matching bases. Per the germline V gene, CDR1 is KGHSH and CDR2 is LQKENI. The V end was cut by 5 bases, the J end by 3 bases, with 11 bases between. This CDR3 region has 13 residues. The CDR3 sequence: CASSLQGGYEQYF. The CDR3 nucleotides are TGTGCCAGCTCATTACAAGGAGGCTACGAGCAGTACTTC.

This rearrangement joins TRBV27 to TRBJ2-1; a possible D gene is TRBD1 (5 bases). This CDR3 has 17 amino acids. Germline loops: CDR1 MNHEY, CDR2 SMNVEV (reference sequence). Deletions cut 7 bases from V and 0 bases from J, with 19 bases between. The DNA for the CDR3 is TGTGCCAGCACCTCCCGGGCAGGGCTTTCCTCCTACAATGAGCAGTTCTTC. Translated, it gives CASTSRAGLSSYNEQFF.

In this sample, this clone turned up a few times. The V call is TRBV10-3, the J call TRBJ1-1; D gene uncertain. Trimming removed 4 bases from V and 6 bases from J, with 12 bases in between. In germline, CDR1 is ENHRY, CDR2 SYGVKD. CDR3 length: 13 amino acids. CDR3 nucleotides: TGTGCCATCAGTGTCCTAGGCGCCTCTGAAGCTTTCTTT. Translated: CAISVLGASEAFF.

This clone has a handful of counts. V is TRBV5-1 and J is TRBJ2-3; D remains unclear. The V and J ends lost 1 base and 0 bases respectively, with 9 bases between them. Per germline, CDR1 SGHRS and CDR2 YFSETQ. This CDR3 has 15 amino acids. CDR3 nucleotides: TGCGCCAGCAGCTTGACGGTCCCGAGCACAGATACGCAGTATTTT. Encoded protein: CASSLTVPSTDTQYF.

In its sample, this clone was seen once. The chain recombines TRBV14 with TRBJ2-1; 9 nucleotides align to TRBD2. J was trimmed by 9 bases and V by 4 bases; bases with no gene match: 7. Germline V gives CDR1 SGHDN, CDR2 FVKESK. The CDR3 sequence is 14 residues long. CDR3 region: CASSRLAGLVEQFF. For the CDR3, the DNA is TGTGCCAGCAGCCGGCTAGCGGGATTGGTTGAGCAGTTCTTC.

V gene TRBV19 combines with J gene TRBJ2-3; 9 bases fit TRBD2. With V trimmed by 5 bases and J by 2 bases, 8 bases remained unmatched. Germline V gives CDR1 LNHDA, CDR2 SQIVND (reference sequence). This CDR3 contains 16 residues. CDR3 protein: CASSPHLAGITDTQYF. In DNA form, the CDR3 reads TGTGCCAGTAGTCCGCATCTAGCGGGGATCACAGATACGCAGTATTTT.

The genes are TRBV10-1 and TRBJ1-2; the D is unclear. This CDR3 has 13 amino acids. V was pared by 0 bases and J by 4 bases, with 6 bases between. Germline CDR1 WNHNN, CDR2 SYGVQD (reference sequence). CDR3 nucleotide sequence: TGCGCCAGCAGTGAGTCCGGGATCTATGGCTACACCTTC. It translates to CASSESGIYGYTF.

This clone was observed once. V gene TRBV7-9 combines with J gene TRBJ2-6; D remains ambiguous. This CDR3 has 16 residues. The V end lost 0 bases, the J end lost 0 bases, and 6 bases lay between the germline ends. In germline, CDR1 is SEHNR, CDR2 FQNEAQ (reference sequence). The CDR3 sequence is CASSLAYSSGANVLTF. CDR3 DNA: TGTGCCAGCAGCTTAGCCTATTCCTCTGGGGCCAACGTCCTGACTTTC.

The CDR3 DNA reads as TGCAGCGTTGCGACAGTTATGAACACTGAAGCTTTCTTT. Its translation: CSVATVMNTEAFF. The chain joins TRBV29-1 to TRBJ1-1; possible D gene TRBD1, 5 bases. Germline V gene sequence: CDR1 SQVTM, CDR2 ANQGSEA. The CDR3 has 13 residues. V was clipped by 4 bases and J by 0 bases, with 9 bases between them.

CDR3 sequence: CAISSGGYEQYF. CDR3 in DNA: TGTGCCATCAGTAGCGGGGGGTACGAGCAGTACTTC. The V gene is TRBV10-3, the J gene TRBJ2-7; 9 nucleotides line up with TRBD2. This CDR3 contains 12 residues. The ends lost 5 bases at V and 4 bases at J; junction bases unmatched: 0. Per the germline V gene, CDR1 is ENHRY and CDR2 is SYGVKD.

This clone was observed a few times. J is TRBJ1-2 and V is TRBV7-9; the match to TRBD1 covers 8 bases. Germline V gene lookup returns CDR1 SEHNR and CDR2 FQNEAQ (reference sequence). V lost 5 bases and J lost 7; bases outside the gene matches: 12. CDR3 length: 15 residues. The CDR3 nucleotides read TGTGCCAGCAGCCTACCCGGGGGACAGGTTGCTGGCTACACCTTC. Amino acid sequence: CASSLPGGQVAGYTF. Looking up the rest from reference TRBV7-9 and TRBJ1-2 gives the full variable domain: DTGVSQNPRHKITKRGQNVTFRCDPISEHNRLYWYRQTLGQGPEFLTYFQNEAQLEKSRLLSDRFSAERPKGSFSTLEIQRTEQGDSAMYLCASSLPGGQVAGYTFGSGTRLTVV.